This entry is about one T cell receptor beta chain. A much more abundant neighbour one base away suggests this may be a read error. Template material for amplifying TCR beta CDR3 regions consisted of RNA transcripts. During a first-round RT-PCR of the TCR CDR3, the HTBI primer set was used. TCRdb recomputed calls from the multiplex PCR reads with MiXCR, one row per CDR3 protein. The repertoire has roughly 380,000 distinct CDR3 sequences, roughly 15% of them found once; the top ten carry about 5%. The sample comes from a study of T cells in Graves' hyperthyroidism and ophthalmopathy. In the study overall: Before any treatment, at initial diagnosis, peripheral blood was collected.

The CDR3 totals 17 residues. Germline assignment: CDR1 SGHRS and CDR2 YFSETQ. Graves' hyperthyroidism qualified as stable when ophthalmopathy did not progress within 18 months. Patients between 18 and 65 years old had hyperthyroidism, newly diagnosed and lasting under 2 months. Uncontrolled infection, other autoimmune disease, pregnancy or lactation barred patients from enrollment. The sample taken for sequencing was blood. The chain uses TRBV5-1 and TRBJ2-1; TRBD2 is a possible D gene (6 bases). This sequence originates from a woman aged 18-30 years with Graves' hyperthyroidism. Here the CDR3 reads CVSSRDSTHPFYNEQFF. DNA of the CDR3: TGTGTCAGCAGCCGGGACTCCACACACCCCTTCTACAATGAGCAGTTCTTC.